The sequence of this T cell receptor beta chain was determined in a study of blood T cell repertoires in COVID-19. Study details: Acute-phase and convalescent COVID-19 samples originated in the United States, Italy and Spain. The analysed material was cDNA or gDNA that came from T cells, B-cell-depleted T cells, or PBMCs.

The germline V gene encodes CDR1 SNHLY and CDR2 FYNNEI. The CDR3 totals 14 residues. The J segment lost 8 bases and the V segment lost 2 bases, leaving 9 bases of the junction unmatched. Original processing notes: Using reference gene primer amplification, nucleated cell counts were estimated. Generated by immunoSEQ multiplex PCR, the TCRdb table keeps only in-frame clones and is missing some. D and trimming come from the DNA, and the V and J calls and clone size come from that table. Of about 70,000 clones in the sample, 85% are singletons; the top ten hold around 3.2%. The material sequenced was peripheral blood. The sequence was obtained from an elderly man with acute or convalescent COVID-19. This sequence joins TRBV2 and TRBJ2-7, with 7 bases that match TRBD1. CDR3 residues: CASSEFQGVTKQYF. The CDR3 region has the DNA TGTGCCAGCAGTGAATTCCAGGGGGTGACGAAGCAGTACTTC.